What follows is one TCR beta chain and its context. The data were taken from a study of CD8+ T cells in alopecia areata. Sequencing used cDNA as its template, made by extracting RNA and reverse transcribing it. Generated by immunoSEQ multiplex PCR, the TCRdb table keeps only in-frame clones and is missing some. The data contain tens of thousands of clones, roughly 60% of them singletons. Trimming took off 0 bases at V and 4 bases at J, with 9 bases between the two ends. The CDR3 has 13 amino acids. CDR1 is GTSNPN and CDR2 is SVGIG in the germline V gene (reference sequence). As part of sample collection, lesional scalp punch biopsies and peripheral blood were taken from alopecia areata patients.

The chain joins TRBV30 to TRBJ1-1; D remains ambiguous. Sequencing was performed on NKG2D-high CD8+ T cells sorted from blood. This receptor was taken from a human donor with alopecia areata. DNA for the CDR3: TGTGCCTGGAGTGTACTTCTGAGCACTGAAGCTTTCTTT. Its protein product is CAWSVLLSTEAFF.